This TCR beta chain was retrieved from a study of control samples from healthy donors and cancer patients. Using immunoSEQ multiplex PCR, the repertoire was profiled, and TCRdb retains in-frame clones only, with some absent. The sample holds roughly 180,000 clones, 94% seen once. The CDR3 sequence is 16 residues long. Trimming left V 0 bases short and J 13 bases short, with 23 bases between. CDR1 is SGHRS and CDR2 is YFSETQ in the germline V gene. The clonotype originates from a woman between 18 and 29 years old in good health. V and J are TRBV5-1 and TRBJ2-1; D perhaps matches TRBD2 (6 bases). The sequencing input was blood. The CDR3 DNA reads TGCGCCAGCAGCTTGGAGGGCGGGGACCCCTTAGGGGACCAGTTCTTC. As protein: CASSLEGGDPLGDQFF. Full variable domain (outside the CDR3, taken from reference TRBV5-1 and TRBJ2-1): KAGVTQTPRYLIKTRGQQVTLSCSPISGHRSVSWYQQTPGQGLQFLFEYFSETQRNKGNFPGRFSGRQFSNSRSEMNVSTLELGDSALYLCASSLEGGDPLGDQFFGPGTRLTVL.